Listed below are T cell receptor beta chains from one sample, sequenced in a study of molecular identifiers for immune sequencing clone quantification. TCRdb re-called the PCR reads with MiXCR, one entry per CDR3 protein. In the table there are 600,000 to 650,000 distinct CDR3 sequences, just under 20% of which are singletons. The sequencing sample was made of naive CD8+ T cells from blood, with Jurkat cell RNA spiked in. These TCRs come from a human donor in good health. Some libraries in this study had Jurkat cell RNA spiked in. The CDR3 runs from the conserved cysteine through the conserved F or W. Each record gives: V gene, J gene, D gene, clone size, CDR3 DNA, CDR3 protein. The D gene is left open where the match is weak. Part of the rows lack a size; the others show once, few, many or a class for expanded clones.

V gene: TRBV7-9
J gene: TRBJ2-1
D gene: TRBD2
clone size: -
CDR3 DNA: TGTGCCAGCCAAACGGGGGGGGAGTGGTACAATGAGCAGTTCTTC
CDR3 protein: CASQTGGEWYNEQFF

V gene: TRBV4-3
J gene: TRBJ2-7
D gene: -
clone size: few
CDR3 DNA: TGCGCCAGCAGCCAAAGTAGGGGTATCTCCTACGAGCAGTACTTC
CDR3 protein: CASSQSRGISYEQYF

V gene: TRBV28
J gene: TRBJ1-2
D gene: -
clone size: -
CDR3 DNA: TGTGCCAGCAGTTTATGGCGGGATTATGGCTACACCTTC
CDR3 protein: CASSLWRDYGYTF

V gene: TRBV5-1
J gene: TRBJ2-1
D gene: TRBD2
clone size: -
CDR3 DNA: TGCGCCAGCAGCTCCTCTAGCGGGAGGATGAATGAGCAGTTCTTC
CDR3 protein: CASSSSSGRMNEQFF

V gene: TRBV5-6
J gene: TRBJ2-5
D gene: -
clone size: few
CDR3 DNA: TGTGCCAGCAGCTGGGGTTTCGGGCAGGGGGGAGAGACCCAGTACTTC
CDR3 protein: CASSWGFGQGGETQYF

V gene: TRBV11-2
J gene: TRBJ2-1
D gene: -
clone size: many
CDR3 DNA: TGTGCCAGCAGCTTAGTGGGGGCTAACTACAATGAGCAGTTCTTC
CDR3 protein: CASSLVGANYNEQFF

V gene: TRBV4-3
J gene: TRBJ1-2
D gene: -
clone size: many
CDR3 DNA: TGCGCCAGCAGCCAAGATTGGGGCGGAGGGTCTTATGGCTACACCTTC
CDR3 protein: CASSQDWGGGSYGYTF

V gene: TRBV7-2
J gene: TRBJ1-1
D gene: -
clone size: many
CDR3 DNA: TGTGCCAGCAGCTTAACTGGGTTCACTGAAGCTTTCTTT
CDR3 protein: CASSLTGFTEAFF

V gene: TRBV12-3/TRBV12-4
J gene: TRBJ1-2
D gene: -
clone size: many
CDR3 DNA: TGTGCCAGCAGTTTAAACGAGGGTCTCTATGGCTACACCTTC
CDR3 protein: CASSLNEGLYGYTF

V gene: TRBV20-1
J gene: TRBJ2-3
D gene: TRBD2
clone size: many
CDR3 DNA: TGCAGTGCTAACCCCTTCGGGCTAGCGGGGGCCGGATATACGCAGTATTTT
CDR3 protein: CSANPFGLAGAGYTQYF

V gene: TRBV7-9
J gene: TRBJ2-3
D gene: TRBD1
clone size: many
CDR3 DNA: TGTGCCAGCAGCTTAGCTATCGGACAGGGAAGCACAGATACGCAGTATTTT
CDR3 protein: CASSLAIGQGSTDTQYF

V gene: TRBV6-2/TRBV6-3
J gene: TRBJ1-1
D gene: -
clone size: many
CDR3 DNA: TGTGCCAGCAGGATATTGAACACTGAAGCTTTCTTT
CDR3 protein: CASRILNTEAFF

V gene: TRBV27
J gene: TRBJ1-6
D gene: -
clone size: many
CDR3 DNA: TGTGCCAGCAGTTCAGTACTGGATCCGGTTAGCTCACCCCTCCACTTT
CDR3 protein: CASSSVLDPVSSPLHF

V gene: TRBV20-1
J gene: TRBJ1-1
D gene: -
clone size: many
CDR3 DNA: TGCAGTGCTACCCGACAGATGAACACTGAAGCTTTCTTT
CDR3 protein: CSATRQMNTEAFF

V gene: TRBV6-5
J gene: TRBJ1-1
D gene: -
clone size: many
CDR3 DNA: TGTGCCAGCAGCCCCCGGGCCGATCTTGAAGCTTTCTTT
CDR3 protein: CASSPRADLEAFF

V gene: TRBV3-2
J gene: TRBJ2-2
D gene: -
clone size: few
CDR3 DNA: TGTGCCAGCAGCCAAGAAGAGGGGGAAGGGTCCGGGGAGCTGTTTTTT
CDR3 protein: CASSQEEGEGSGELFF

V gene: TRBV7-9
J gene: TRBJ2-7
D gene: -
clone size: many
CDR3 DNA: TGTGCCAGCAGCTTAGCTAACGGAAGAGAGCAGTACTTC
CDR3 protein: CASSLANGREQYF

V gene: TRBV2
J gene: TRBJ1-5
D gene: TRBD1
clone size: -
CDR3 DNA: TGTGCCTCCCGGGCGGGGAAGGGGGCCGGGCAGCCCCAGCATTTT
CDR3 protein: CASRAGKGAGQPQHF

V gene: TRBV4-3
J gene: TRBJ2-1
D gene: TRBD2
clone size: many
CDR3 DNA: TGCGCCAGCAGCCAAGTCCCGCGGGAGTCCCACAATGAGCAGTTCTTC
CDR3 protein: CASSQVPRESHNEQFF

V gene: TRBV27
J gene: TRBJ1-6
D gene: TRBD1
clone size: few
CDR3 DNA: TGTGCCAGCAGTCCCGGACAGGGGATTTCACTCCTCCACTTT
CDR3 protein: CASSPGQGISLLHF